This T cell receptor (beta chain) was obtained from a study of CD8 T cells in ankylosing spondylitis. Notes on the study in general: Seemingly characteristic of ankylosing spondylitis blood was a TCR beta motif consisting of eight highly homologous variants. Disease-linked clones reportedly concentrated significantly in matched ankylosing spondylitis synovial fluid. Existing reports had already noted some motif variants in reactive arthritis synovial fluid and blood.

This clonotype has only a few counts. Its antigen is not identified. This CDR3 is built from 16 residues. With V trimmed by 2 bases and J by 6 bases, 6 bases remained unmatched. Germline lookup yields CDR1 MNHEY and CDR2 SVGAGI. By quantitative 5'-RACE with molecular barcodes, the TCR beta libraries were made. TCRdb processed the 5' RACE reads anew with MiXCR; each CDR3 protein has one entry. Of 350,000 to 450,000 distinct CDR3 sequences listed, about 20% are singletons. This chain joins TRBV6-5 and TRBJ2-1, with 11 bases matching TRBD1. This clonotype originated in a male donor with ankylosing spondylitis or in good health (not recorded which). Sequenced sample: blood, either unsorted or a sorted T cell fraction (not recorded which). In DNA, the CDR3 is TGTGCCAGCAGTTACACGGGGACAGGGGGTTTCAATGAGCAGTTCTTC. Amino acids: CASSYTGTGGFNEQFF.